This is a list of T cell receptor beta chains from one sample in a study of blood T cell repertoires in COVID-19. Clones were read by immunoSEQ multiplex PCR, and TCRdb kept only the in-frame ones, dropping some. The data show under 200,000 clones, around 90% seen once. The sequenced sample consisted of peripheral blood. Every receptor here comes from a man aged 50 to 60 who had recovered from COVID-19. Each CDR3 is given with its conserved first and last residue. The D gene is left open where the match is weak. Not all rows give a size; the values are once, few, many and, for expanded clones, a class.

>TRBD2|once|TRBJ2-7|TRBV2
CASRYGGTSSYEQYF
TGTGCCAGCAGATACGGAGGGACTAGCTCCTACGAGCAGTACTTC
>.|.|TRBJ1-5|TRBV27
CASRLRVDRQPQHF
TGTGCCAGCAGACTCAGGGTGGATCGTCAGCCCCAGCATTTT
>.|once|TRBJ1-1|TRBV9
CASSVGAPMNTEAFF
TGTGCCAGCAGCGTAGGGGCACCAATGAACACTGAAGCTTTCTTT
>.|.|TRBJ1-4|TRBV21-1
CASSPRDRGEKLFF
TGTGCCAGCAGCCCAAGGGACAGGGGTGAAAAACTGTTTTTT
>.|.|TRBJ1-2|TRBV14
CASSQRQMGYGYTF
TGTGCCAGCAGCCAACGACAGATGGGCTATGGCTACACCTTC
>.|.|TRBJ2-5|TRBV5-3
CARSLCSGLKETQYF
TGTGCCAGAAGCCTTTGTTCAGGGTTGAAAGAGACCCAGTACTTC
>.|.|TRBJ1-6|TRBV18
CASSPRTVDNSPLHF
TGTGCCAGCTCACCACGGACAGTGGATAATTCACCCCTCCACTTT
>.|.|TRBJ2-7|TRBV9
CASSPRLGREQYF
TGTGCCAGCAGCCCCCGACTAGGACGGGAGCAGTACTTC
>TRBD2|.|TRBJ2-3|TRBV24-1
CATSGTREFSSTDTQYF
TGTGCCACCAGTGGGACGCGGGAGTTCTCTAGCACAGATACGCAGTATTTT
>TRBD1|few|TRBJ1-1|TRBV2
CASRRQGLNTEAFF
TGTGCCAGCAGGAGACAGGGACTGAACACTGAAGCTTTCTTT
>.|.|TRBJ1-1|TRBV5-6
CASRGEQGFTAEAFF
TGTGCCAGCAGGGGTGAACAGGGTTTTACGGCTGAAGCTTTCTTT
>.|.|TRBJ1-2|TRBV24-1
CATSDFGHPRRVSIYGYTF
TGTGCCACCAGTGATTTCGGTCACCCGCGGAGGGTTAGTATCTATGGCTACACCTTC
>.|.|TRBJ1-3|TRBV9
CASSVVQGGSTIYF
TGTGCCAGCAGCGTAGTGCAGGGAGGGAGCACCATATATTTT
>.|.|TRBJ1-4|TRBV7-3
CASSLSQGGSEKLFF
TGTGCCAGCAGCCTGTCACAGGGCGGGAGTGAAAAACTGTTTTTT
>TRBD1|.|TRBJ2-1|TRBV5-1
CASSLVQGAMNEQFF
TGCGCCAGCAGCTTGGTTCAGGGGGCGATGAATGAGCAGTTCTTC
>.|.|TRBJ1-2|TRBV24-1
CATRGGANYGYTF
TGTGCCACCAGAGGGGGAGCTAACTATGGCTACACCTTC
>TRBD2|.|TRBJ2-2|TRBV10-1
CASSQGTRTSGSGTGELFF
TGCGCCAGCAGTCAAGGGACAAGGACTAGCGGGAGTGGGACCGGGGAGCTGTTTTTT